The 6 T cell receptor beta chains in this list originate from one sample, sequenced in a study of blood T cells in healthy people across ages. A sample-barcoded 5' primer and a J-beta primer mix were used in a second PCR of roughly 7 to 11 cycles. TCRdb used MiXCR to reprocess the 5' RACE reads, holding one entry per CDR3 protein. The sample includes hundreds of thousands of distinct CDR3 sequences, around 21% seen only once; the top ten take roughly 3.9%. The sequenced material came from blood. The source is a man aged 65 to 85 in good health.

This clonotype was observed a few times. The rearrangement uses TRBV5-1 and TRBJ1-1; D is uncertain. Trimming took off 4 bases at V and 1 base at J, with 8 bases between the two ends. Germline-derived CDR1 and CDR2 are SGHRS and YFSETQ. The length of the CDR3 is 13 residues. CDR3: CASSPNRNTEAFF. The CDR3 region has the DNA TGCGCCAGCAGCCCAAACAGGAACACTGAAGCTTTCTTT.

The V call is TRBV20-1, the J call TRBJ2-4, with TRBD2 identical over 11 bases. Per the germline V gene, CDR1 is DFQATT and CDR2 is SNEGSKA (reference sequence). Trimming took 4 bases from V and 5 from J; bases not matched to a gene: 4. The CDR3 runs 14 residues. This chain's CDR3 is CSATTSGIENIQYF. In DNA, the CDR3 is TGCAGTGCTACGACTAGCGGGATAGAAAACATTCAGTACTTC.

CDR3 residues: CASSPGGARYGYTF. The DNA of the CDR3 is TGTGCCAGCAGTCCTGGGGGGGCGCGCTATGGCTACACCTTC. The gene calls are TRBV28 and TRBJ1-2; D may be TRBD1 (6 bases). Trimming pared 5 bases from V and 4 bases from J, leaving 14 bases between. The CDR3 covers 14 residues. Germline V gene lookup returns CDR1 MDHEN and CDR2 SYDVKM.

This chain uses TRBV24-1 with TRBJ2-1; no definite D call. Germline values: CDR1 KGHDR, CDR2 SFDVKD. The CDR3 length is 17 residues. V gave up 2 bases and J gave up 0 bases, with 13 bases separating them. CDR3 sequence: CATSDSAVLSSYNEQFF. CDR3 bases: TGTGCCACCAGTGATTCGGCCGTTTTAAGCTCCTACAATGAGCAGTTCTTC.

In this sample, this clonotype turned up a few times. The chain joins TRBV7-3 to TRBJ2-1; D is perhaps TRBD1 (6 bases). Germline V CDR1 and CDR2: SGHTA, FQGTGA. Between the trimmed V and J ends, which lost 0 bases and 5 bases, there was a span of 11 bases. CDR3 length: 15 residues. This chain's CDR3 is CASSLTRDKDNEQFF. The CDR3, as DNA: TGTGCCAGCAGCTTAACCCGGGACAAAGACAATGAGCAGTTCTTC.

This clonotype was counted a few times. The V call is TRBV28, the J call TRBJ1-1; maybe TRBD1 (6 bases). Trimming cost V 5 bases and J 11 bases, with 21 bases left between them. Germline CDR1 is MDHEN and CDR2 is SYDVKM. The CDR3 extends over 14 amino acids. The CDR3: CASSPQPDRIGAFF. Here the CDR3 DNA reads TGTGCCAGCAGTCCACAACCAGACAGGATCGGGGCTTTCTTT.